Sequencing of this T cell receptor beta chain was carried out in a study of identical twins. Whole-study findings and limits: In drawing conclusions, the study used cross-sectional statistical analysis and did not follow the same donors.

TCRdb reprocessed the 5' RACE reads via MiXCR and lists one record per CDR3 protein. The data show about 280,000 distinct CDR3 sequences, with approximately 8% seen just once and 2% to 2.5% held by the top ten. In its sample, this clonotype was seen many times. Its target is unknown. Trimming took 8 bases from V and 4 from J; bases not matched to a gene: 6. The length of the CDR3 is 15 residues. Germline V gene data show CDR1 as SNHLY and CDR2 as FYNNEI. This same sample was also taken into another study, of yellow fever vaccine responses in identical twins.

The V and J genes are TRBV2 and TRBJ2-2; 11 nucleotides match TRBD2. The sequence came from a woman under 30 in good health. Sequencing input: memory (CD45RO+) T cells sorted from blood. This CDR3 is CASRGTSGRTGELFF. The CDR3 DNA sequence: TGTGCCAGCCGGGGGACTAGCGGCCGCACCGGGGAGCTGTTTTTT.